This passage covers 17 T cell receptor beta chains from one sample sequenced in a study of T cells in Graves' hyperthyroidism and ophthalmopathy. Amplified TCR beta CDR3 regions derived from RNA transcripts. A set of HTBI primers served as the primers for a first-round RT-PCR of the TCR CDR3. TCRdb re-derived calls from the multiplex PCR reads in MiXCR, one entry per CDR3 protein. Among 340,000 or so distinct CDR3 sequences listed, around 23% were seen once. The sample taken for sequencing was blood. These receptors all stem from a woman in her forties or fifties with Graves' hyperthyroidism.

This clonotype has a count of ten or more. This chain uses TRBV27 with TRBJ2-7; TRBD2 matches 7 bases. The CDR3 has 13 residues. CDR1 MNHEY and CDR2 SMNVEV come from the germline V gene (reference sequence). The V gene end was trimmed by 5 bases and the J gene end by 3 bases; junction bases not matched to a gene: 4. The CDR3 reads CASSPAGDYEQYF. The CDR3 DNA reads TGTGCCAGCAGTCCGGCGGGGGACTACGAGCAGTACTTC.

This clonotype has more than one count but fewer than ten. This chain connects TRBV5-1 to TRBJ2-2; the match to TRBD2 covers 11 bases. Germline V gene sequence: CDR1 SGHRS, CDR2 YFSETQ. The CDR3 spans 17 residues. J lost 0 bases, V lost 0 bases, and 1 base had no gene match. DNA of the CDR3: TGCGCCAGCAGCTTGGTTAGCGGGGGGGCGAACACCGGGGAGCTGTTTTTT. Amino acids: CASSLVSGGANTGELFF.

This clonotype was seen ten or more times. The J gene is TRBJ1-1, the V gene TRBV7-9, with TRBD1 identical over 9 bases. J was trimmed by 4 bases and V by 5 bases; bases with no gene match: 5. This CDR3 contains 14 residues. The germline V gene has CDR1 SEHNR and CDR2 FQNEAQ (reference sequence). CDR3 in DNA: TGTGCCAGCAGCCGGACAGGGGAAAGCACTGAAGCTTTCTTT. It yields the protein CASSRTGESTEAFF.

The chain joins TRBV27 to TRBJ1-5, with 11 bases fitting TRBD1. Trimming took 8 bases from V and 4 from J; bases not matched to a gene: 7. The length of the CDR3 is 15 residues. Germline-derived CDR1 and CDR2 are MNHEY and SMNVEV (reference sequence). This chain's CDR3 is CASGRDRGTNQPQHF. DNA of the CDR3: TGTGCCAGCGGCCGGGACAGGGGGACAAATCAGCCCCAGCATTTT.

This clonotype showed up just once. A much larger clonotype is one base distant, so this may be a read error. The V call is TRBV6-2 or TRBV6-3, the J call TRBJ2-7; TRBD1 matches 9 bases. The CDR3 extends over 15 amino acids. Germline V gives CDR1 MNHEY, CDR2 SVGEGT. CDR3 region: CAGSYSDRGTYEQYF. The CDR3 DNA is TGTGCCGGCAGTTACTCAGACAGGGGGACCTACGAGCAGTACTTC.

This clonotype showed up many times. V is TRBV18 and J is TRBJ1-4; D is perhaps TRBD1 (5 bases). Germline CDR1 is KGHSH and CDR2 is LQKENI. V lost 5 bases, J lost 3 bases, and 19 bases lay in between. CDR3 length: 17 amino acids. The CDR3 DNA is TGTGCCAGCTCAGAATTACCGCGAGGGGCCTCTAATGAAAAACTGTTTTTT. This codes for CASSELPRGASNEKLFF.

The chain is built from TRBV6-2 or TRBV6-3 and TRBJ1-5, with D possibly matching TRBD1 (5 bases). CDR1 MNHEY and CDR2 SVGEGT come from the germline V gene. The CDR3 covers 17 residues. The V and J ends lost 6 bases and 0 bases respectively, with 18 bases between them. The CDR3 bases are TGTGCCAGCAGCTATGGGTATGGGGGTTATAGCAATCAGCCCCAGCATTTT. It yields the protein CASSYGYGGYSNQPQHF.

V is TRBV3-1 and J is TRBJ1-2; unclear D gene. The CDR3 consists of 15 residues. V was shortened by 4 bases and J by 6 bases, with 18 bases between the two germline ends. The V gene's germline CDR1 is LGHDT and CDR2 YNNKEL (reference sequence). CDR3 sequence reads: CASSPFPGSGNGYTF. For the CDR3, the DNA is TGTGCCAGCAGCCCCTTCCCGGGGAGTGGCAATGGCTACACCTTC.

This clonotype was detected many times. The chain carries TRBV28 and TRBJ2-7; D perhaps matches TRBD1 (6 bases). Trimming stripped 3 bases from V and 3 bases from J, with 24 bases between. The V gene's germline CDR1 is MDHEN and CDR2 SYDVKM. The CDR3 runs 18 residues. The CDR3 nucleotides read TGTGCCAGCAGTTTTGCCGGGACATTCCATGTTGGGATCTACGAGCAGTACTTC. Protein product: CASSFAGTFHVGIYEQYF. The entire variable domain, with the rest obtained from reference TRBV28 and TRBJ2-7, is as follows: DVKVTQSSRYLVKRTGEKVFLECVQDMDHENMFWYRQDPGLGLRLIYFSYDVKMKEKGDIPEGYSVSREKKERFSLILESASTNQTSMYLCASSFAGTFHVGIYEQYFGPGTRLTVT.

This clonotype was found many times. In nucleotides, the CDR3 is TGTGCCAGCAGTTTCCGGGGCCAAGAGACCCAGTACTTC. It is translated as CASSFRGQETQYF. The rearrangement joins TRBV12-3 or TRBV12-4 to TRBJ2-5, with D possibly TRBD2 on 5 matching bases. Trimming cost V 3 bases and J 1 base, with 6 bases left between them. The CDR3 is 13 residues long.

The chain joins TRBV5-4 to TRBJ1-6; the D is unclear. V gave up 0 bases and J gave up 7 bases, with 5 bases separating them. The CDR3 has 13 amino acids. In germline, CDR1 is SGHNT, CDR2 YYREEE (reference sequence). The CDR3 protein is CASSLGPNSPLHF. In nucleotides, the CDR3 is TGTGCCAGCAGCTTGGGGCCGAATTCACCCCTCCACTTT.

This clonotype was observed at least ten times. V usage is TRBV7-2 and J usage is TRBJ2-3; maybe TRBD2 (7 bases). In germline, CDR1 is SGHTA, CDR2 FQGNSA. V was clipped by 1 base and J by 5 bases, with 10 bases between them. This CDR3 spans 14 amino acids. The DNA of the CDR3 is TGTGCCAGCAGCTTAGTGCGGGGGCTAGATACGCAGTATTTT. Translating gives CASSLVRGLDTQYF.

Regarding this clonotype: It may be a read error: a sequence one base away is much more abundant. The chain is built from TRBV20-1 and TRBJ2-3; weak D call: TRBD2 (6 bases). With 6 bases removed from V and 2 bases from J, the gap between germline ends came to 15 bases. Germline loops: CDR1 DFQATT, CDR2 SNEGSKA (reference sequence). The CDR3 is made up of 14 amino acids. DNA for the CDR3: TGCAGTGCGCTAGGGCGGGACCCCACAGATACGCAGTATTTT. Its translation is CSALGRDPTDTQYF.

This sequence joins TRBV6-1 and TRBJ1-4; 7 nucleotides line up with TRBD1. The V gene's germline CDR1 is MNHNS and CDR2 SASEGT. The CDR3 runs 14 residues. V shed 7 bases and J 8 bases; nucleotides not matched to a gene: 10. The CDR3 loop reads CASTGGGIGEKLFF. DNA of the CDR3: TGTGCCAGCACAGGGGGAGGGATAGGAGAAAAACTGTTTTTT.

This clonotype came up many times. DNA for the CDR3: TGTGCCAGCAGCTTACCCGGCCTGGGCAATGAAGCTTTCTTT. Translation: CASSLPGLGNEAFF. V and J are TRBV7-9 and TRBJ1-1; D is ambiguous. CDR3 length: 14 residues. The germline V gene encodes CDR1 SEHNR and CDR2 FQNEAQ (reference sequence). V lost 2 bases and J lost 7, with 14 bases in between.

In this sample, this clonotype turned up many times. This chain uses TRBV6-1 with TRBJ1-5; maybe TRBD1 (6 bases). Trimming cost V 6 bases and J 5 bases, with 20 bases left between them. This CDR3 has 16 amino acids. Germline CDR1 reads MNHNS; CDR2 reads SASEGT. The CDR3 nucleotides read TGTGCCAGCAGGGGCCTGGGGGGGGCGGGGTATCAGCCCCAGCATTTT. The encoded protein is CASRGLGGAGYQPQHF.

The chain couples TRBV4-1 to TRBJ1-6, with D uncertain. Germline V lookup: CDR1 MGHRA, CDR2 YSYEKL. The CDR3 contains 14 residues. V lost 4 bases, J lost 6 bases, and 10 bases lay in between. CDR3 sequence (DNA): TGCGCCAGCAGCCCTCCGGCAGCTAATTCACCCCTCCACTTT. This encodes CASSPPAANSPLHF.